These T cell receptor beta chains were read from a single sample in a study of blood T cell repertoires in COVID-19. Some clones are missing from TCRdb's copy, which holds only in-frame ones; the method was immunoSEQ multiplex PCR. Of some 110,000 clones in the sample, 84% were seen once. Sequencing input: peripheral blood. These receptors all come from a woman in her sixties with acute or convalescent COVID-19. CDR3s include the opening cysteine and the closing phenylalanine or tryptophan. Each record gives: D gene, clone size, J gene, V gene, CDR3 DNA, CDR3 protein. The D gene is left open where the match is weak. Clone size is given for some rows only: seen once, a few or many times, or a class if the clone is expanded.

>TRBD2|.|TRBJ2-5|TRBV2
TGTGCCAGCATCATGGGAAGCGGGGGTCAAGAGACCCAGTACTTC
CASIMGSGGQETQYF
>TRBD1|.|TRBJ2-3|TRBV4-2
TGTGCCAGCAGCCAAGATAGACAGGGGGCGTGGGCAGATACGCAGTATTTT
CASSQDRQGAWADTQYF
>.|once|TRBJ1-6|TRBV2
TGTGCCAGCAGGTCTGAACGGGGTTCACCCCTCCACTTT
CASRSERGSPLHF
>TRBD2|.|TRBJ2-1|TRBV4-1
TGCGCCAGCAGAGCGGGAGGGCTTGACAATGAGCAGTTCTTC
CASRAGGLDNEQFF
>.|few|TRBJ1-3|TRBV9
TGTGCCAGCAGCGTAGAGCGGGGTCGCCACAGTGGAAACACCATATATTTT
CASSVERGRHSGNTIYF
>TRBD1|.|TRBJ2-1|TRBV25-1
TGTGCCAGCAGTGAACCGTCCACAGGGGACAACCACAATGAGCAGTTCTTC
CASSEPSTGDNHNEQFF
>.|.|TRBJ1-5|TRBV6-5
TGTGCCAGCAGTTGGACATCTGATAGCAATCAGCCCCAGCATTTT
CASSWTSDSNQPQHF
>.|.|TRBJ1-4|TRBV5-4
TGTGCCAGCAGCTTGGTGGGAGCAACTAATGAAAAACTGTTTTTT
CASSLVGATNEKLFF
>TRBD1|few|TRBJ1-2|TRBV2
TGTGCCAGCAGTGTATCGACAGGGGACTATGGCTACACCTTC
CASSVSTGDYGYTF
>TRBD1|.|TRBJ1-2|TRBV3-1/TRBV3-2
TGTGCCAGCAGCCTCCGGGACAGCTCTAACTATGGCTACACCTTC
CASSLRDSSNYGYTF
>TRBD2|.|TRBJ2-1|TRBV10-3
TGTGCCATCAGTGAGATGAGTAGCGGGGTATACAATGAGCAGTTCTTC
CAISEMSSGVYNEQFF
>TRBD1|.|TRBJ1-1|TRBV18
TGTGCCAGCTCACCGAGTCGGGACAGGGGGGTAGCTTTCTTT
CASSPSRDRGVAFF
>TRBD1|.|TRBJ1-1|TRBV18
TGTGCCAGCTCGCTCGACAGGGGATTCATGAACACTGAAGCTTTCTTT
CASSLDRGFMNTEAFF
>.|.|TRBJ1-5|TRBV5-5
TGTGCCAGCAGCTTCGGCAGGGGAAGCAATCAGCCCCAGCATTTT
CASSFGRGSNQPQHF